Below, 27 T cell receptor beta chains from the same sample are listed, as sequenced in a study of cytomegalovirus exposure and HLA in healthy donors. Sequencing was performed with immunoSEQ multiplex PCR; in TCRdb, only in-frame clones are kept and a portion is missing. This table has 95,000 to 150,000 clones, roughly 90% appearing once. The sequenced sample consisted of PBMCs. All receptors come from a woman under 30 in good health and CMV-seronegative.

This chain uses TRBV6-6 with TRBJ2-3; 10 bases are a match to TRBD1. In germline, CDR1 is MNHNY, CDR2 SVGAGI (reference sequence). Trimming cost V 7 bases and J 3 bases; bases outside gene matches: 4. The length of the CDR3 is 14 residues. In nucleotides, the CDR3 is TGTGCCAGCACGTGGACAGGGGGAACAGATACGCAGTATTTT. It is translated as CASTWTGGTDTQYF.

CDR3 bases: TGTGCCAGCAGCTTCCCGGGACAGGGCTACGAGCAGTACTTC. It codes for CASSFPGQGYEQYF. This chain connects TRBV7-9 to TRBJ2-7; 9 bases line up with TRBD1. With V trimmed by 3 bases and J by 3 bases, 3 bases remained unmatched. This CDR3 region has 14 residues. The germline CDR1 and CDR2 sequences are SEHNR and FQNEAQ (reference sequence). The full variable domain, in which reference TRBV7-9 and TRBJ2-7 provide the parts outside the CDR3, is DTGVSQNPRHKITKRGQNVTFRCDPISEHNRLYWYRQTLGQGPEFLTYFQNEAQLEKSRLLSDRFSAERPKGSFSTLEIQRTEQGDSAMYLCASSFPGQGYEQYFGPGTRLTVT.

The chain recombines TRBV28 with TRBJ2-1, with 9 bases aligning to TRBD2. Per germline, CDR1 MDHEN and CDR2 SYDVKM. Trimming at V came to 6 bases and at J to 9 bases, leaving 12 bases not matched to a gene. This CDR3 is built from 15 residues. The CDR3 sequence: CASSLWVAGDGEQFF. The CDR3, as DNA: TGTGCCAGCAGCCTCTGGGTAGCGGGAGATGGTGAGCAGTTCTTC. Drawing the rest from reference TRBV28 and TRBJ2-1, the complete variable domain is DVKVTQSSRYLVKRTGEKVFLECVQDMDHENMFWYRQDPGLGLRLIYFSYDVKMKEKGDIPEGYSVSREKKERFSLILESASTNQTSMYLCASSLWVAGDGEQFFGPGTRLTVL.

The chain links TRBV6-5 to TRBJ1-3, with 8 bases matching TRBD1. Germline values: CDR1 MNHEY, CDR2 SVGAGI. The V segment lost 5 bases and the J segment 1 base; nucleotides outside the gene matches: 4. The CDR3 runs to 15 residues. The CDR3 coding sequence is TGTGCCAGCAGTAGGGACAGGCCGTCTGGAAACACCATATATTTT. This sequence encodes CASSRDRPSGNTIYF.

The V call is TRBV5-1, the J call TRBJ2-7, with 8 bases aligning to TRBD1. CDR1 and CDR2 (germline): SGHRS, YFSETQ. The CDR3 consists of 14 residues. V shed 7 bases and J 3 bases; nucleotides not matched to a gene: 9. The CDR3 nucleotides read TGCGCCAGCCGACCAGGGGGCTCGGGCTACGAGCAGTACTTC. Encoded protein: CASRPGGSGYEQYF.

This chain joins TRBV5-1 and TRBJ2-7; tentatively, D is TRBD1 (5 bases). The germline V gene encodes CDR1 SGHRS and CDR2 YFSETQ. V was pared by 0 bases and J by 3 bases, with 10 bases between. CDR3 length equals 14 residues. CDR3 DNA: TGCGCCAGCAGCTTGGGACAGTCTTTCTACGAGCAGTACTTC. Protein sequence: CASSLGQSFYEQYF.

The chain carries TRBV6-1 and TRBJ1-4; unclear D gene. V was shortened by 6 bases and J by 5 bases, with 13 bases between the two germline ends. Germline V CDR1 and CDR2: MNHNS, SASEGT. CDR3 length: 14 amino acids. CDR3: CASRGGNANEKLFF. Written as DNA, the CDR3 is TGTGCCAGCAGGGGAGGGAATGCGAATGAAAAACTGTTTTTT.

This chain connects TRBV9 to TRBJ1-3; D ambiguous. The CDR3 extends over 13 amino acids. Trimming left V 4 bases short and J 3 bases short, with 8 bases between. CDR1 SGDLS and CDR2 YYNGEE come from the germline V gene. The CDR3 loop reads CASSTAGGNTIYF. The CDR3 DNA follows: TGTGCCAGCAGCACGGCAGGTGGAAACACCATATATTTT.

The rearrangement joins TRBV18 to TRBJ1-2; maybe TRBD1 (5 bases). Trimming removed 1 base from V and 6 bases from J, with 9 bases in between. Germline V gene lookup returns CDR1 KGHSH and CDR2 LQKENI. The CDR3 is made up of 13 amino acids. CDR3 residues: CASSPLDSHGYTF. CDR3 in DNA: TGTGCCAGCTCACCACTTGACAGCCATGGCTACACCTTC.

The chain couples TRBV7-9 to TRBJ1-5; a weak D match, TRBD1 (5 bases). Trimming pared 3 bases from V and 7 bases from J, leaving 10 bases between. There are 13 residues in the CDR3. Germline values: CDR1 SEHNR, CDR2 FQNEAQ (reference sequence). As DNA, the CDR3 is TGTGCCAGCAGCTTGCAGGGCGGCCAGCCCCAGCATTTT. Encoded protein: CASSLQGGQPQHF.

The genes are TRBV15 and TRBJ2-1; 11 nucleotides match TRBD2. Germline loops: CDR1 LNHNV, CDR2 YYDKDF (reference sequence). The CDR3 is 17 amino acids. J was trimmed by 10 bases and V by 0 bases; bases with no gene match: 11. CDR3 sequence reads: CATSREKNSGRAREQFF. In DNA, the CDR3 is TGTGCCACCAGCAGAGAGAAGAATAGCGGGAGGGCCCGGGAGCAGTTCTTC.

The CDR3 DNA reads TGTGCCAGCACCCCGGGACAGGGGGCCTACAATGAGCAGTTCTTC. This codes for CASTPGQGAYNEQFF. The V and J genes are TRBV11-2 and TRBJ2-1, with 11 bases lining up with TRBD1. V trimming: 7 bases; J trimming: 2 bases; junction bases outside the gene matches: 4. This CDR3 has 15 residues. CDR1 is SGHAT and CDR2 is FQNNGV in the germline V gene. The whole variable domain, filled in from reference TRBV11-2 and TRBJ2-1, reads EAGVAQSPRYKIIEKRQSVAFWCNPISGHATLYWYQQILGQGPKLLIQFQNNGVVDDSQLPKDRFSAERLKGVDSTLKIQPAKLEDSAVYLCASTPGQGAYNEQFFGPGTRLTVL.

V gene TRBV11-2 combines with J gene TRBJ2-3; D is uncertain. V dropped 10 bases and J dropped 2 bases, with 13 bases sitting between them. Germline V gene data show CDR1 as SGHAT and CDR2 as FQNNGV. CDR3 length: 13 amino acids. CDR3 loop: CATHGDFTDTQYF. The CDR3 nucleotides are TGTGCCACACATGGTGATTTCACAGATACGCAGTATTTT.

The genes are TRBV30 and TRBJ2-7; 8 nucleotides align to TRBD2. In germline, CDR1 is GTSNPN, CDR2 SVGIG (reference sequence). V was clipped by 3 bases and J by 1 base; unmatched bases: 5. The CDR3 loop spans 14 amino acids. The CDR3 nucleotides are TGTGCCTGGAGATCCGGGAGGGGATCCTACGAGCAGTACTTC. Its protein product is CAWRSGRGSYEQYF.

The chain couples TRBV4-1 to TRBJ2-7; D is uncertain. V was clipped by 1 base and J by 0 bases, with 7 bases between them. The V gene's germline CDR1 is MGHRA and CDR2 YSYEKL. The CDR3 extends over 14 amino acids. The CDR3 loop reads CASSQAGGSYEQYF. Written as DNA, the CDR3 is TGCGCCAGCAGCCAAGCCGGCGGCTCCTACGAGCAGTACTTC.

V gene TRBV6-5 combines with J gene TRBJ2-5; D unclear. The CDR3 is 14 residues long. V lost 7 bases to trimming and J lost 3 bases, with 15 bases between them. Germline loops: CDR1 MNHEY, CDR2 SVGAGI. This CDR3 is CASKTQWAEETQYF. CDR3 in DNA: TGTGCCAGCAAGACCCAGTGGGCTGAAGAGACCCAGTACTTC.

The chain carries TRBV10-3 and TRBJ1-1; D may be TRBD1 (5 bases). The ends were cut back, 6 bases at V and 5 bases at J, with 19 bases in the middle. CDR1 and CDR2 from the germline V gene are ENHRY and SYGVKD. CDR3 length equals 15 residues. The CDR3, as DNA: TGTGCCATCAGAGATACTTCAGGGTATTCAACTGAAGCTTTCTTT. Translated: CAIRDTSGYSTEAFF.

The chain carries TRBV27 and TRBJ2-1; the match to TRBD2 covers 10 bases. The CDR3 contains 15 residues. Trimming took 3 bases from V and 8 from J; bases not matched to a gene: 7. CDR1 is MNHEY and CDR2 is SMNVEV in the germline V gene (reference sequence). This CDR3 is CASSLRLAGVDEQFF. Written as DNA, the CDR3 is TGTGCCAGCAGTTTGAGGCTAGCGGGAGTGGATGAGCAGTTCTTC.

This chain uses TRBV18 with TRBJ2-1, with TRBD2 identical over 7 bases. V shed 1 base, J shed 10 bases, and the junction held 4 bases outside the gene matches. The CDR3 consists of 13 residues. CDR1 and CDR2 (germline): KGHSH, LQKENI. The CDR3 protein is CASSPQGGGEQFF. CDR3 DNA: TGTGCCAGCTCACCACAGGGCGGGGGAGAGCAGTTCTTC.

V and J are TRBV29-1 and TRBJ2-2, with TRBD1 matching over 7 bases. CDR1 is SQVTM and CDR2 is ANQGSEA in the germline V gene. V shed 7 bases, J shed 6 bases, and the junction held 5 bases outside the gene matches. This CDR3 contains 12 residues. CDR3 in DNA: TGCAGCGGACGCAGGGGGTCCGGGGAGCTGTTTTTT. Its translation is CSGRRGSGELFF.

This clone was seen only once. The gene calls are TRBV27 and TRBJ2-7; D gene unclear. Germline CDR1 is MNHEY and CDR2 is SMNVEV (reference sequence). The CDR3 is 12 residues long. Trimming cost V 6 bases and J 0 bases, with 6 bases left between them. The CDR3 DNA sequence: TGTGCCAGCAGCGAGAACTCCTACGAGCAGTACTTC. Amino acids: CASSENSYEQYF.

This clone occurred a few times. V gene TRBV12-5 combines with J gene TRBJ2-5; a possible D gene is TRBD2 (6 bases). CDR3 size: 12 residues. Trimming took 9 bases from V and 1 from J, leaving 9 bases between them. Germline CDR1 LGHNT, CDR2 FRNRAP. The CDR3 DNA follows: TGTGCTAGCTCGGGAGTCCAAGAGACCCAGTACTTC. It codes for CASSGVQETQYF.

CDR3: CASSARVSGSYEQYF. For the CDR3, the DNA is TGTGCCAGCAGCGCACGGGTTAGTGGTTCCTACGAGCAGTACTTC. The chain joins TRBV7-9 to TRBJ2-7, with no clear D. CDR1 and CDR2 from the germline V gene are SEHNR and FQNEAQ (reference sequence). V was trimmed by 5 bases and J by 1 base, leaving 15 bases between them. The CDR3 is 15 amino acids.

The gene calls are TRBV4-1 and TRBJ1-2, with TRBD1 identical over 7 bases. The V segment lost 0 bases and the J segment 0 bases; nucleotides outside the gene matches: 1. CDR1 and CDR2 from the germline V gene are MGHRA and YSYEKL. The CDR3 contains 15 residues. CDR3 in amino acids: CASSQEGQSNYGYTF. In DNA, the CDR3 is TGCGCCAGCAGCCAAGAGGGACAGTCTAACTATGGCTACACCTTC.

The chain recombines TRBV19 with TRBJ2-3; D perhaps matches TRBD2 (6 bases). The V gene lost 1 base and the J gene lost 2 bases, with 10 bases spanning the gap. The CDR3 loop spans 15 amino acids. The germline gives CDR1 LNHDA, CDR2 SQIVND (reference sequence). CDR3 region: CASSIVAGSTDTQYF. The CDR3 bases are TGTGCCAGTAGTATAGTCGCGGGATCCACAGATACGCAGTATTTT.

The V call is TRBV7-8, the J call TRBJ2-7; 7 bases map to TRBD1. This CDR3 region has 13 residues. Germline CDR1 reads SGHVS; CDR2 reads FQNEAQ. The V gene end was trimmed by 1 base and the J gene end by 7 bases; junction bases not matched to a gene: 4. CDR3 loop: CASSLGLRGEQYF. For the CDR3, the DNA is TGTGCCAGCAGCTTAGGACTCAGGGGGGAGCAGTACTTC.

The chain couples TRBV7-3 to TRBJ2-7, with TRBD2 matching 10 bases. CDR3 length: 17 amino acids. Germline trimming cut 5 bases from V and 0 bases from J; bases unmatched to any gene: 10. Germline CDR1 SGHTA, CDR2 FQGTGA. The CDR3 sequence is CASSNSSGGIHSYEQYF. For the CDR3, the DNA is TGTGCCAGCAGCAACTCTAGCGGGGGAATCCACTCCTACGAGCAGTACTTC.